Listed below are T cell receptor beta chains from one sample, sequenced in a study of blood T cell repertoires in COVID-19. Repertoires were generated with immunoSEQ multiplex PCR, while TCRdb's copy carries only in-frame clones and drops some. The repertoire consists of about 130,000 clones, with roughly 83% occurring once and the leading ten covering 9.2%. Sequences were obtained from PBMCs or T cells enriched from blood (not recorded which). All receptors derive from a man aged 45-60 years who had recovered from COVID-19. Both conserved end residues are part of each CDR3. The D gene is left open where the match is weak. Size is omitted from some rows. Given values are once, few, many or a class for expanded clones.

CDR3 length | J gene | D gene | V gene | clone size | CDR3 protein | CDR3 DNA
18 | TRBJ1-6 | . | TRBV12-1 | . | CASSLERQGSSYNSPLHF | TGTGCCAGCAGCTTAGAAAGACAGGGGAGCTCCTATAATTCACCCCTCCACTTT
12 | TRBJ2-1 | TRBD2 | TRBV10-3 | . | CAISLAGNEQFF | TGTGCCATCAGTCTAGCGGGGAATGAGCAGTTCTTC
16 | TRBJ1-3 | TRBD1 | TRBV3-1/TRBV3-2 | . | CASSPYRGRAGNTIYF | TGTGCCAGCAGCCCGTACAGGGGAAGGGCTGGAAACACCATATATTTT
14 | TRBJ1-5 | . | TRBV7-9 | . | CASSLDRADQPQHF | TGTGCCAGCAGCTTAGACAGGGCCGATCAGCCCCAGCATTTT
14 | TRBJ2-1 | TRBD1 | TRBV10-1 | . | CASSVGDSHNEQFF | TGCGCCAGCAGTGTGGGGGACAGCCACAATGAGCAGTTCTTC
15 | TRBJ2-3 | TRBD2 | TRBV24-1 | few | CATSARGGSTDTQYF | TGTGCCACCAGCGCTCGGGGGGGTAGCACAGATACGCAGTATTTT
15 | TRBJ2-2 | . | TRBV18 | . | CASSPPGAPTGELFF | TGTGCCAGCTCACCACCAGGGGCCCCCACCGGGGAGCTGTTTTTT
15 | TRBJ1-5 | . | TRBV18 | few | CASSPDSSRNQPQHF | TGTGCCAGCTCCCCGGACAGTTCCAGGAATCAGCCCCAGCATTTT
13 | TRBJ1-3 | . | TRBV11-2 | . | CASSLSMGNTIYF | TGTGCCAGCAGCTTATCTATGGGAAACACCATATATTTT
13 | TRBJ2-7 | TRBD1 | TRBV5-6 | . | CASSLARGFEQYF | TGTGCCAGCAGCTTGGCCAGGGGGTTTGAGCAGTACTTC
16 | TRBJ1-2 | TRBD1 | TRBV5-8 | . | CASSLWGQGYNYGYTF | TGTGCCAGCAGCTTGTGGGGACAGGGGTATAACTATGGCTACACCTTC
15 | TRBJ1-1 | . | TRBV19 | few | CASSIVTAGGDEAFF | TGTGCCAGTAGTATAGTAACGGCCGGAGGGGATGAAGCTTTCTTT
15 | TRBJ1-2 | TRBD1 | TRBV5-5 | few | CASSQQTGGGYGYTF | TGTGCCAGCAGCCAGCAAACAGGGGGCGGCTATGGCTACACCTTC
16 | TRBJ2-2 | . | TRBV2 | . | CASSAPAQGNTGELFF | TGTGCCAGCAGCGCGCCGGCTCAGGGAAACACCGGGGAGCTGTTTTTT
15 | TRBJ1-5 | TRBD1 | TRBV3-1/TRBV3-2 | . | CASSRRAGGYQPQHF | TGTGCCAGCAGCCGCCGGGCAGGGGGCTACCAGCCCCAGCATTTT
14 | TRBJ1-5 | TRBD1 | TRBV19 | . | CASSKTGGNQPQHF | TGTGCCAGTAGTAAAACAGGGGGGAATCAGCCCCAGCATTTT
12 | TRBJ1-2 | TRBD1 | TRBV6-5 | once | CASKTGNYGYTF | TGTGCCAGCAAGACAGGGAACTATGGCTACACCTTC
14 | TRBJ1-3 | . | TRBV5-6 | . | CASSLSGSGNTIYF | TGTGCCAGCAGCTTGTCAGGGTCAGGAAACACCATATATTTT
16 | TRBJ1-5 | . | TRBV18 | once | CASSPRQSSSNQPQHF | TGTGCCAGCTCACCACGACAGAGCAGTAGCAATCAGCCCCAGCATTTT
13 | TRBJ1-1 | . | TRBV7-2 | . | CASNPLGAFEAFF | TGTGCCAGCAACCCACTGGGGGCATTCGAAGCTTTCTTT
16 | TRBJ1-1 | . | TRBV27 | . | CASCPNQGQQNTEAFF | TGTGCCAGCTGTCCGAACCAGGGGCAGCAGAACACTGAAGCTTTCTTT
15 | TRBJ2-2 | . | TRBV24-1 | . | CATSDGGTYAGELFF | TGTGCCACCAGTGATGGCGGCACCTATGCCGGGGAGCTGTTTTTT
14 | TRBJ2-7 | . | TRBV6-2/TRBV6-3 | many | CASSYLQESYEQYF | TGTGCCAGCAGTTACCTTCAGGAATCCTACGAGCAGTACTTC
16 | TRBJ1-3 | . | TRBV5-1 | . | CASSSGAGNSGNTIYF | TGCGCCAGCAGCTCGGGCGCGGGAAACTCTGGAAACACCATATATTTT
13 | TRBJ2-7 | . | TRBV10-2 | . | CASGTGSGYEQYF | TGCGCCAGCGGCACAGGGTCTGGGTACGAGCAGTACTTC
15 | TRBJ1-3 | . | TRBV5-1 | few | CASSLASFSGNTIYF | TGCGCCAGCAGCTTGGCCAGTTTCTCTGGAAACACCATATATTTT
14 | TRBJ2-2 | . | TRBV9 | . | CASSVGGNTGELFF | TGTGCCAGCAGCGTCGGGGGTAATACCGGGGAGCTGTTTTTT
13 | TRBJ2-2 | . | TRBV12-3/TRBV12-4 | once | CASSRQYTGELFF | TGTGCCAGCAGTCGACAGTACACCGGGGAGCTGTTTTTT
16 | TRBJ2-1 | . | TRBV9 | . | CASSVGGRGSYNEQFF | TGTGCCAGCAGCGTAGGGGGGCGCGGATCCTACAATGAGCAGTTCTTC
11 | TRBJ2-7 | . | TRBV3-1/TRBV3-2 | . | CASTNSYEQYF | TGTGCCAGCACCAACTCCTACGAGCAGTACTTC
16 | TRBJ1-4 | . | TRBV7-2 | . | CASSLSLGGLGEKLFF | TGTGCCAGCAGCTTATCCTTAGGGGGACTAGGTGAAAAACTGTTTTTT
14 | TRBJ1-5 | . | TRBV11-2 | few | CASSLQGFNQPQHF | TGTGCCAGCAGCTTGCAGGGGTTCAATCAGCCCCAGCATTTT
15 | TRBJ1-5 | . | TRBV4-2 | . | CASSQTRTGNQPQHF | TGTGCCAGCAGCCAAACACGGACAGGCAATCAGCCCCAGCATTTT
16 | TRBJ2-1 | TRBD1 | TRBV7-8 | . | CASSLDGQEGSYEQFF | TGTGCCAGCAGCTTAGATGGACAGGAAGGTTCGTACGAGCAGTTCTTC
13 | TRBJ2-2 | . | TRBV7-2 | . | CASSLRVSGELFF | TGTGCCAGCAGCTTAAGAGTTTCCGGGGAGCTGTTTTTT
15 | TRBJ1-4 | . | TRBV23-1 | . | CASSHHCEGDEKLFF | TGCGCCAGCAGTCATCATTGTGAGGGGGATGAAAAACTGTTTTTT
14 | TRBJ1-3 | TRBD1 | TRBV29-1 | . | CSVAQGSTGNTIYF | TGCAGCGTGGCACAGGGGTCTACTGGAAACACCATATATTTT
14 | TRBJ1-1 | . | TRBV6-2/TRBV6-3 | . | CASSYSRGYTEAFF | TGTGCCAGCAGTTATTCCAGGGGATACACTGAAGCTTTCTTT
17 | TRBJ1-6 | . | TRBV4-1 | . | CASSQGSGGNANSPLHF | TGCGCCAGCAGCCAAGGGTCCGGGGGTAACGCTAATTCACCCCTCCACTTT
16 | TRBJ2-2 | TRBD1 | TRBV7-3 | . | CASSQGQGWTAGELFF | TGTGCCAGCAGCCAAGGACAGGGATGGACCGCCGGGGAGCTGTTTTTT
15 | TRBJ2-1 | . | TRBV5-1 | few | CASSLDGSSYNEQFF | TGCGCCAGCAGCTTGGACGGGAGCTCCTACAATGAGCAGTTCTTC
15 | TRBJ1-1 | . | TRBV18 | . | CASSPPGAVGTEAFF | TGTGCCAGCTCACCACCGGGGGCTGTCGGCACTGAAGCTTTCTTT
16 | TRBJ2-6 | TRBD1 | TRBV5-1 | . | CASSFSGGFGANVLTF | TGCGCCAGCAGCTTTTCAGGGGGCTTTGGGGCCAACGTCCTGACTTTC
14 | TRBJ1-5 | . | TRBV4-2 | many | CASSQGGRGQPQHF | TGTGCCAGCAGCCAAGGAGGGCGCGGGCAGCCCCAGCATTTT
14 | TRBJ2-7 | . | TRBV5-1 | . | CASSLGVSSYEQYF | TGCGCCAGCAGCTTAGGGGTAAGCTCCTACGAGCAGTACTTC
14 | TRBJ1-6 | . | TRBV7-2 | . | CASSLEGDNSPLHF | TGTGCCAGCAGCTTAGAGGGGGATAATTCACCCCTCCACTTT
14 | TRBJ1-4 | . | TRBV7-9 | . | CASSPQGANEKLFF | TGTGCCAGCAGCCCCCAGGGCGCTAATGAAAAACTGTTTTTT
15 | TRBJ2-1 | TRBD2 | TRBV7-2 | . | CASSPLAGGTYEQFF | TGTGCCAGCAGCCCACTAGCGGGGGGCACCTATGAGCAGTTCTTC
17 | TRBJ1-6 | . | TRBV6-6 | . | CASSQLGGSSYNSPLHF | TGTGCCAGCAGTCAATTGGGGGGGAGCTCCTATAATTCACCCCTCCACTTT
17 | TRBJ2-4 | TRBD2 | TRBV7-6 | . | CASSYASSGGPKNIQYF | TGTGCCAGCAGCTATGCGAGTAGCGGGGGGCCTAAAAACATTCAGTACTTC
16 | TRBJ2-3 | TRBD2 | TRBV10-3 | . | CAISEGTSERTDTQYF | TGTGCCATCAGTGAGGGGACTAGCGAGCGCACAGATACGCAGTATTTT
14 | TRBJ1-2 | TRBD1 | TRBV19 | . | CASSIATGNYGYTF | TGTGCCAGTAGTATAGCGACAGGGAACTATGGCTACACCTTC
16 | TRBJ2-5 | TRBD2 | TRBV19 | . | CASSMGLAGIRETQYF | TGTGCCAGTAGTATGGGTTTAGCGGGGATTCGGGAGACCCAGTACTTC
16 | TRBJ1-2 | . | TRBV13 | few | CASSLGRRGGFYGYTF | TGTGCCAGCAGCCTCGGCCGGCGCGGAGGTTTTTATGGCTACACCTTC
14 | TRBJ2-7 | TRBD1 | TRBV19 | . | CASSMGQASYEQYF | TGTGCCAGTAGTATGGGACAGGCCTCCTACGAGCAGTACTTC
13 | TRBJ2-5 | . | TRBV5-1 | . | CASSLRGAETQYF | TGCGCCAGCAGCTTGCGGGGGGCCGAGACCCAGTACTTC
13 | TRBJ1-6 | . | TRBV19 | few | CASNSKGGSPLHF | TGTGCCAGTAACTCAAAAGGGGGTTCACCCCTCCACTTT
15 | TRBJ2-1 | . | TRBV19 | . | CASSMGLFSYNEQFF | TGTGCCAGTAGTATGGGACTTTTCTCCTACAATGAGCAGTTCTTC
13 | TRBJ2-7 | . | TRBV6-5 | . | CASSKGQNYEQYF | TGTGCCAGCAGCAAAGGACAGAATTACGAGCAGTACTTC